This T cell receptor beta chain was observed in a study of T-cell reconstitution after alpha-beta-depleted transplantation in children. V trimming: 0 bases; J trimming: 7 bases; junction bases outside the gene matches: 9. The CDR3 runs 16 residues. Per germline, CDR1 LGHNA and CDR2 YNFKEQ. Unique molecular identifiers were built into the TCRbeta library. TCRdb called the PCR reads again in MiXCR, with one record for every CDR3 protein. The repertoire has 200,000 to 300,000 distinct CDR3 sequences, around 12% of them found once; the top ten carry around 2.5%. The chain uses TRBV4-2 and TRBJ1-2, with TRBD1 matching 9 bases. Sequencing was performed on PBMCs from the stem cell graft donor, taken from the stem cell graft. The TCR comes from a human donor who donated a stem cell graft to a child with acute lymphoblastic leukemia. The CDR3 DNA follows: TGTGCCAGCAGCCAAGAGGGCGGGACAGGGATGAGTGGCTACACCTTC. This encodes CASSQEGGTGMSGYTF.